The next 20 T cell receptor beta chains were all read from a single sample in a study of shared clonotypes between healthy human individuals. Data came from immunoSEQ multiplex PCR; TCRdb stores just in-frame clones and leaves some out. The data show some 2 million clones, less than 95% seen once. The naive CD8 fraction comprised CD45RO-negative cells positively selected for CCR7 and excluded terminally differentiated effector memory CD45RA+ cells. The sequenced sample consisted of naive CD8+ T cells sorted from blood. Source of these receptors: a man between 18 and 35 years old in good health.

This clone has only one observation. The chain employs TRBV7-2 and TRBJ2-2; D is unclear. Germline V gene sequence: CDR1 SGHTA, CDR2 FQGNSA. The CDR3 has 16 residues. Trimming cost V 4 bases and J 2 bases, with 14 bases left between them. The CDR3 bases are TGTGCCAGCAGCTCCGCTGGGGATATTAACACCGGGGAGCTGTTTTTT. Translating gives CASSSAGDINTGELFF. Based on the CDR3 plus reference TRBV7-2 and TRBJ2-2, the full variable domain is GAGVSQSPSNKVTEKGKDVELRCDPISGHTALYWYRQSLGQGLEFLIYFQGNSAPDKSGLPSDRFSAERTGGSVSTLTIQRTQQEDSAVYLCASSSAGDINTGELFFGEGSRLTVL.

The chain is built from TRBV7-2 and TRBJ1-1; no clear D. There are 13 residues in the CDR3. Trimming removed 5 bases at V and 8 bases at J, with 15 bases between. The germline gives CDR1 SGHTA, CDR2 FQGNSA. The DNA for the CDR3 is TGTGCCAGCAGCCTAGACTCCCCTGGGGAAGCTTTCTTT. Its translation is CASSLDSPGEAFF.

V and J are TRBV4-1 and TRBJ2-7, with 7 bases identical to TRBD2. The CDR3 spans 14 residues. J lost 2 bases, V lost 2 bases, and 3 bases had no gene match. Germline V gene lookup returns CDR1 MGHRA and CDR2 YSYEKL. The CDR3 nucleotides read TGCGCCAGCAGCCAAAGCGGGGCTACCTACGAGCAGTACTTC. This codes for CASSQSGATYEQYF.

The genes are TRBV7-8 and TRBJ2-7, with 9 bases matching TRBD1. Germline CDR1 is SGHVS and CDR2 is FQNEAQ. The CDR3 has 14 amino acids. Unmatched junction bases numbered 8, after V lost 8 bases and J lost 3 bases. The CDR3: CASGGTGWFYEQYF. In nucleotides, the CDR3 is TGTGCCAGCGGGGGGACAGGGTGGTTCTACGAGCAGTACTTC.

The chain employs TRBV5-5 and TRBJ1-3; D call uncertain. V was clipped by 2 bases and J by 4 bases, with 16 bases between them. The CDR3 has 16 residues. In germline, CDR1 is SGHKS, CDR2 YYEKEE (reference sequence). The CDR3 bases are TGTGCCAGCAGCTTTGGTCCCTCCGAGGTGGGAAACACCATATATTTT. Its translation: CASSFGPSEVGNTIYF.

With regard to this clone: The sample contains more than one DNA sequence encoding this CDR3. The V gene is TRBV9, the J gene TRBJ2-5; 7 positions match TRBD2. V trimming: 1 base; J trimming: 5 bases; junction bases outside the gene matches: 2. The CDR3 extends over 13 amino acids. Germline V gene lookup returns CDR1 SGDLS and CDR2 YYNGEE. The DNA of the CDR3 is TGTGCCAGCAGCGTATGGGGAGGGGAGACCCAGTACTTC. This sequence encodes CASSVWGGETQYF.

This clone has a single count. Here the CDR3 reads CASSLVESAEAFF. CDR3 sequence (DNA): TGTGCCAGCAGCTTGGTGGAGTCCGCTGAAGCTTTCTTT. The V and J genes are TRBV5-6 and TRBJ1-1; no reliable D call. Germline assignment: CDR1 SGHDT and CDR2 YYEEEE. The CDR3 has 13 amino acids. Trimming removed 0 bases from V and 6 bases from J, with 9 bases in between. The full variable domain, completed using reference TRBV5-6 and TRBJ1-1, is DAGVTQSPTHLIKTRGQQVTLRCSPKSGHDTVSWYQQALGQGPQFIFQYYEEEERQRGNFPDRFSGHQFPNYSSELNVNALLLGDSALYLCASSLVESAEAFFGQGTRLTVV.

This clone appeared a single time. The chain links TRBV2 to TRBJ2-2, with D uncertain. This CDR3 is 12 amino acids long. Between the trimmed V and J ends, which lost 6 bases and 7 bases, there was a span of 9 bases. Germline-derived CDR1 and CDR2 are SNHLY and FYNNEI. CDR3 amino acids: CASRGFNGELFF. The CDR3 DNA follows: TGTGCCAGCAGAGGGTTTAACGGGGAGCTGTTTTTT.

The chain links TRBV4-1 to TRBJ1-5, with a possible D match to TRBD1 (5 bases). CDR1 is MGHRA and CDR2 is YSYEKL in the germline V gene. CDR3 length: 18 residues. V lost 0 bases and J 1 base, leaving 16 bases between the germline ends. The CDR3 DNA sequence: TGCGCCAGCAGCCAAGAAACCCCGGGGGTTAAGAGCAATCAGCCCCAGCATTTT. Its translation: CASSQETPGVKSNQPQHF.

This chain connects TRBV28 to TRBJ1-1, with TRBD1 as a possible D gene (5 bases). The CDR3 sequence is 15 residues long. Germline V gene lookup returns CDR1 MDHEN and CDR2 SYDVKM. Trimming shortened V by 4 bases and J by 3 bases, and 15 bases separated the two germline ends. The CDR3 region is CASSSAGWGDTEAFF. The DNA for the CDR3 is TGTGCCAGCAGTTCCGCAGGGTGGGGGGACACTGAAGCTTTCTTT.

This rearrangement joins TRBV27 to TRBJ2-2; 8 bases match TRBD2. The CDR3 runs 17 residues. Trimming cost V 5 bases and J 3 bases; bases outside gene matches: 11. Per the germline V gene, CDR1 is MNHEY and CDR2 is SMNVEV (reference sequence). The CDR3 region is CASSPLLRGVHTGELFF. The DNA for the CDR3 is TGTGCCAGCAGTCCACTCCTGCGGGGGGTTCACACCGGGGAGCTGTTTTTT.

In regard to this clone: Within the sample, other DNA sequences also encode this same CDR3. CDR3 residues: CASSFSTDTQYF. For the CDR3, the DNA is TGTGCCAGCAGTTTTTCTACAGATACGCAGTATTTT. The rearrangement joins TRBV5-6 to TRBJ2-3, with D uncertain. V lost 5 bases and J 3 bases, leaving 7 bases between the germline ends. This CDR3 is 12 amino acids long. Germline V lookup: CDR1 SGHDT, CDR2 YYEEEE.

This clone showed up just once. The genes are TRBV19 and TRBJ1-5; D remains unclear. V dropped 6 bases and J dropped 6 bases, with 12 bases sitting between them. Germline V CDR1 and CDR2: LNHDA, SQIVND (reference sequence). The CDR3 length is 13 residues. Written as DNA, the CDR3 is TGTGCCAGTAGCATTATGGCTCCTCAGCCCCAGCATTTT. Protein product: CASSIMAPQPQHF.

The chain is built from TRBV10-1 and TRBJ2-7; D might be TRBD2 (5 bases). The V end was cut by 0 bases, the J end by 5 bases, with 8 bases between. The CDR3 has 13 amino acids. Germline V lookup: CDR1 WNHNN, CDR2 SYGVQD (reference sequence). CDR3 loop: CASSESRAHEQYF. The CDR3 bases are TGCGCCAGCAGTGAGTCGAGGGCCCACGAGCAGTACTTC.

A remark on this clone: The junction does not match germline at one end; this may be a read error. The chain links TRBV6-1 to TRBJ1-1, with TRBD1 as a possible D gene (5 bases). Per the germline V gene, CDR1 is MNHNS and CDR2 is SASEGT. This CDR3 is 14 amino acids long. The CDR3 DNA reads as TGTGCCAGCAGGGAAGATGGGGGTTTCGCTGAAGCTTTCTTT. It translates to CASREDGGFAEAFF.

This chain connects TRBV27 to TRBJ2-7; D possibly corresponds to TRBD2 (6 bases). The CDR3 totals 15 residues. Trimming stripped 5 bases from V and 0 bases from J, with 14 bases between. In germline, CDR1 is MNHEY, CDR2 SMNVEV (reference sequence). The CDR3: CASSQGTFSSYEQYF. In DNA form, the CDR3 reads TGTGCCAGCAGTCAAGGGACTTTCAGCTCCTACGAGCAGTACTTC.

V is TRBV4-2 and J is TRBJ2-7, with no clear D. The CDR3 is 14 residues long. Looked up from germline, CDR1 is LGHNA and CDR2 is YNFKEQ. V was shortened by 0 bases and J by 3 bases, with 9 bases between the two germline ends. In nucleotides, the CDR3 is TGTGCCAGCAGCCAAGATTACACGAACTACGAGCAGTACTTC. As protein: CASSQDYTNYEQYF.

The CDR3 loop is CASSPIHQGTEAFF. The CDR3 nucleotides are TGCGCCAGCAGCCCAATTCATCAGGGGACTGAAGCTTTCTTT. The rearrangement links TRBV4-1 to TRBJ1-1, with D possibly being TRBD1 (6 bases). CDR3 size: 14 residues. The V end lost 4 bases, the J end lost 5 bases, and 14 bases lay between the germline ends. From germline, CDR1 is MGHRA and CDR2 YSYEKL.

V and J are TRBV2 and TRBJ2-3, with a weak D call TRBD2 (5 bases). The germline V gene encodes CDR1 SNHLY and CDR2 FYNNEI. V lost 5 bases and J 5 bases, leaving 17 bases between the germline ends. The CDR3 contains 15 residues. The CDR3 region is CASSQGPLSVDTQYF. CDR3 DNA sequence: TGTGCCAGCAGTCAAGGACCCCTTAGCGTAGATACGCAGTATTTT.

The DNA of the CDR3 is TGTGCCAGCAGCGTAGCTGGCGCCGAGACCTACGAGCAGTACTTC. Translation gives CASSVAGAETYEQYF. The chain couples TRBV9 to TRBJ2-7; no definite D call. CDR1 is SGDLS and CDR2 is YYNGEE in the germline V gene. The ends were cut back, 0 bases at V and 2 bases at J, with 12 bases in the middle. This CDR3 region has 15 residues. The whole variable domain, remainder taken from reference TRBV9 and TRBJ2-7, is DSGVTQTPKHLITATGQRVTLRCSPRSGDLSVYWYQQSLDQGLQFLIQYYNGEERAKGNILERFSAQQFPDLHSELNLSSLELGDSALYFCASSVAGAETYEQYFGPGTRLTVT.